This T cell receptor (beta chain) derives from a study of blood T cells in healthy people across ages. CDR1 and CDR2 (germline): KGHSH, LQKENI. V lost 3 bases and J 8 bases, leaving 14 bases between the germline ends. CDR3 size: 14 residues. This clonotype was seen a few times. A J-beta primer mix and a sample-barcoded 5' primer were used in a second PCR of about 7 to 12 cycles. TCRdb used MiXCR to reprocess the 5' RACE reads, holding one entry per CDR3 protein. Counted here are over 950,000 distinct CDR3 sequences, around two fifths occurring once; the ten biggest clones make up 10% to 15%. Per-sample yields of isolated PBMCs were at least 6 million.

Sequencing used blood. The V call is TRBV18, the J call TRBJ2-1; TRBD1 might be the D (6 bases). This receptor was taken from a man in his late teens or twenties in good health. CDR3 bases: TGTGCCAGCTCACCGCTAAACAGGGCATATGAGCAGTTCTTC. The encoded protein is CASSPLNRAYEQFF.